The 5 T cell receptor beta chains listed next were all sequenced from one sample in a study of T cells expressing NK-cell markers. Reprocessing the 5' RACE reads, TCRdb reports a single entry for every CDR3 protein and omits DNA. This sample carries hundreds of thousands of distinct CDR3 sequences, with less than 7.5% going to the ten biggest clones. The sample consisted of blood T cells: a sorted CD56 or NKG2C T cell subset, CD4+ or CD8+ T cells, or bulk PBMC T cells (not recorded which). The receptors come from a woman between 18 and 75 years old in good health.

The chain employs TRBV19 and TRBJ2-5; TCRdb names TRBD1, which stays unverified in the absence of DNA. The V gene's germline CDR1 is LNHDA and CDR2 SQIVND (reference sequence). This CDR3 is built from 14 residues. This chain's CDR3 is CASSPRQGQETQYF. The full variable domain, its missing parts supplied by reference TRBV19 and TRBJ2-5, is DGGITQSPKYLFRKEGQNVTLSCEQNLNHDAMYWYRQDPGQGLRLIYYSQIVNDFQKGDIAEGYSVSREKKESFPLTVTSAQKNPTAFYLCASSPRQGQETQYFGPGTRLLVL.

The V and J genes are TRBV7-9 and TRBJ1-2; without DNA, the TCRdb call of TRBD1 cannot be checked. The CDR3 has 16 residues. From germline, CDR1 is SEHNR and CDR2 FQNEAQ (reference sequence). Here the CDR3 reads CASSQPGTEGYYGYTF.

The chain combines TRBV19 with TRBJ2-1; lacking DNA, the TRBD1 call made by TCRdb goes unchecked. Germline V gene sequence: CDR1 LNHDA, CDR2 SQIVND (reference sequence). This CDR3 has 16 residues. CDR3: CASSLPGRSSYNEQFF.

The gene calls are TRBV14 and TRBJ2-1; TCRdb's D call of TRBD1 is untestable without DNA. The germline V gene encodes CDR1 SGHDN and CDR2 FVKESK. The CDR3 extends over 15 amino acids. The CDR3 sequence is CASSQAGVAVNEQFF.

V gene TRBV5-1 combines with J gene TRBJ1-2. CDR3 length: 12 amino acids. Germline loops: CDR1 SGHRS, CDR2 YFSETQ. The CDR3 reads CASWLDNYGYTF.